The clone carrying this TCR beta chain was seen repeatedly, ten times or more. The antigen is unknown. PBMCs were derived from around 10 ml fresh peripheral blood. Per germline, CDR1 MDHEN and CDR2 SYDVKM. CDR3 length: 12 residues. V was clipped by 5 bases and J by 10 bases, with 14 bases between them. RNA transcripts provided the source from which TCR beta CDR3 regions were amplified. The primer set for the first-round RT-PCR of the TCR CDR3 was HTBI. TCRdb re-analysed the multiplex PCR reads in MiXCR, keeping a single row per CDR3 protein. The sample has some 600,000 distinct CDR3 sequences, roughly 13% seen once. The record originates from a study of T cells in Graves' hyperthyroidism and ophthalmopathy. About the research overall: Peripheral blood sampling occurred at initial diagnosis, before any treatment. General study points: Blood shared most expanded thyroid clonotypes above 0.001. Ophthalmopathy, which appeared later, was predicted by the model a median 6.5 months before onset.

Input material: blood. The chain couples TRBV28 to TRBJ1-2; D not resolved. This sequence was found in a woman in her 30s with Graves' hyperthyroidism that later progressed to Graves' ophthalmopathy. This CDR3 reads CASSHRETNYTF. As DNA, the CDR3 is TGTGCCAGCAGTCACCGGGAGACAAACTACACCTTC.